Listed here is a single T cell receptor beta chain. Profiling relied on immunoSEQ multiplex PCR, and the TCRdb table lists in-frame clones only, not all of them. The sample yields under 200,000 clones, around nine tenths seen once. This sample is part of a study of blood T cell repertoires in COVID-19. About the research overall: The cDNA or gDNA used as material had been derived from T cells, B-cell-depleted T cells, or PBMCs.

The CDR3 totals 15 residues. V gave up 3 bases and J gave up 2 bases, with 13 bases separating them. Germline V gene data show CDR1 as SGHVS and CDR2 as FNYEAQ. This sequence was found in a man in his late teens or twenties with active or convalescent COVID-19. The rearrangement joins TRBV7-6 to TRBJ1-2; no definite D call. Sequences were obtained from peripheral blood. The chain's CDR3 is CASSFSSGKNYGYTF. CDR3 coding DNA: TGTGCCAGCAGCTTTAGTTCCGGGAAGAACTATGGCTACACCTTC.